These T cell receptor beta chains were read from a single sample in a study of blood T cell repertoires in COVID-19. Libraries were prepared by immunoSEQ multiplex PCR; TCRdb keeps only in-frame clonotypes and omits some of them. This repertoire shows 400,000 to 550,000 clones, around nine tenths found once; its top ten account for nearly 2%. The sample consisted of PBMCs or T cells enriched from blood (not recorded which). These receptors were obtained from a woman aged 18 to 35 with acute COVID-19. The CDR3 runs from the conserved cysteine through the conserved F or W. D genes are given only for firm matches. Size is stated for part of the rows, as once, few or many counts, or as a class when the clone is expanded.

j_call v_call clone_size d_call cdr3_nt cdr3_aa
TRBJ2-7 TRBV15 once - TGTGCCACCAGCACAGGACAGTACTACGAGCAGTACTTC CATSTGQYYEQYF
TRBJ2-5 TRBV5-4 - TRBD2 TGTGCCAGCAGCTTGCGACTAGCGGGGCAGGAGACCCAGTACTTC CASSLRLAGQETQYF
TRBJ1-4 TRBV4-3 - - TGCGCCAGCAGCCAGGGACTACAGGGAGGTAATGAAAAACTGTTTTTT CASSQGLQGGNEKLFF
TRBJ2-7 TRBV28 once TRBD1 TGTGCCAGCAGTTCCAGGACAGGGCCCTACGAGCAGTACTTC CASSSRTGPYEQYF
TRBJ2-7 TRBV30 - - TGTGCCTGGAGTGTCGGAGGGGTGGGGTCCTACGAGCAGTACTTC CAWSVGGVGSYEQYF
TRBJ2-1 TRBV7-3 - - TGTGCCAGCAGCTTTCACTTTGAGGTCGGGGGTCCCTACAATGAGCAGTTCTTC CASSFHFEVGGPYNEQFF
TRBJ2-7 TRBV11-3 - - TGTGCCAGCAGCTTAGGAGGGAGCGAGCAGTACTTC CASSLGGSEQYF
TRBJ2-1 TRBV19 - - TGTGCCAGTAGTACCGCCTCGAGCTCCTACAATGAGCAGTTCTTC CASSTASSSYNEQFF
TRBJ2-3 TRBV4-2 few - TGTGCCAGCAGCCAATTCGTCCTAGCTCACAGCACAGATACGCAGTATTTT CASSQFVLAHSTDTQYF
TRBJ2-7 TRBV11-2 - TRBD2 TGTGCCAGCAGTTCCTCTAGCGGGGGGGGCCTACAGCAGTACTTC CASSSSSGGGLQQYF
TRBJ2-7 TRBV28 - - TGTGCCAGCAGTCCATCCCACAACAGGGGAGGCATGGAGCAGTACTTC CASSPSHNRGGMEQYF
TRBJ1-1 TRBV3-1/TRBV3-2 - TRBD1 TGTGCCAGCGGCGGACAGGGGTCTGAAGCTTTCTTT CASGGQGSEAFF
TRBJ1-5 TRBV18 - TRBD1 TGTGCCAGCTCACCAGCAGGGGGCCGCGATTTGAGAAATCAGCCCCAGCATTTT CASSPAGGRDLRNQPQHF
TRBJ2-2 TRBV7-6 - TRBD2 TGTGCCAGCAGCTTGACTAGCGGGAGATTTACCGGGGAGCTGTTTTTT CASSLTSGRFTGELFF
TRBJ1-3 TRBV9 - - TGTGCCAGCAGCGCCTATAGACAGGCCCTAGGTGGAAACACCATATATTTT CASSAYRQALGGNTIYF
TRBJ1-5 TRBV9 - - TGTGCCAGCAGCCCTGGGGGGTCGGTCGACAATCAGCCCCAGCATTTT CASSPGGSVDNQPQHF
TRBJ2-7 TRBV7-6 - TRBD1 TGTGCCAGCAGCCCCGGACAGGGATTGTCCCACGAGCAGTACTTC CASSPGQGLSHEQYF
TRBJ2-7 TRBV5-5 - - TGTGCCAGCAGCTTGGTTTCCGCGGACACCCCCTACGAGCAGTACTTC CASSLVSADTPYEQYF
TRBJ1-2 TRBV2 - - TGTGCCAGCAGTGAGACAGGCTCAAGACGTGGCTACACCTTC CASSETGSRRGYTF
TRBJ1-6 TRBV5-1 - TRBD1 TGCGCCAGCAGCTTGGCCGTCGGGACAGGGGATAATTCACCCCTCCACTTT CASSLAVGTGDNSPLHF
TRBJ2-2 TRBV6-5 once - TGTGCCAGCAGTTACTTTGCCCGGGGCACCGGGGAGCTGTTTTTT CASSYFARGTGELFF
TRBJ1-1 TRBV6-5 - TRBD1 TGTGCCAGCAGTCAGACAGGGAGCACTGAAGCTTTCTTT CASSQTGSTEAFF
TRBJ2-5 TRBV27 - - TGTGCCAGCAGTTTGCGGGGGCAGGGAAGACAAGAGACCCAGTACTTC CASSLRGQGRQETQYF
TRBJ2-5 TRBV4-3 - TRBD2 TGCGCCAGCAGCCAAGAAGTTAGCGGGAGCATTGGGGAGACCCAGTACTTC CASSQEVSGSIGETQYF
TRBJ1-6 TRBV10-2 - - TGCGCCAGCAGTGTGACCAGGGAGGAGGGCCTGGCGTATAATTCACCCCTCCACTTT CASSVTREEGLAYNSPLHF
TRBJ1-5 TRBV5-6 - - TGTGCCAGCAGCTTGCCAGGGGAATTTCAGCCCCAGCATTTT CASSLPGEFQPQHF
TRBJ1-5 TRBV3-1/TRBV3-2 many TRBD1 TGTGCCAGCAGCCAGGGCACAGGGGTTACTCAGCCCCAGCATTTT CASSQGTGVTQPQHF
TRBJ1-1 TRBV4-3 - - TGCGCCAGCAGCCAAGATAGTCGAGACACTGAAGCTTTCTTT CASSQDSRDTEAFF
TRBJ2-2 TRBV5-1 - TRBD2 TGCGCCAGCAGCTTAGCCCAACTAGCGACGAACACCGGGGAGCTGTTTTTT CASSLAQLATNTGELFF
TRBJ2-3 TRBV9 - - TGTGCCAGCAGCGTAGGAGGGCCAGATACGCAGTATTTT CASSVGGPDTQYF
TRBJ2-7 TRBV11-2 - - TGTGCCAGCAGCCGTGGGACTTCCTACGAGCAGTACTTC CASSRGTSYEQYF
TRBJ2-5 TRBV9 - - TGTGCCAGCAGCGTAGCGGGAGTCGGTGAGACCCAGTACTTC CASSVAGVGETQYF
TRBJ1-1 TRBV7-8 - - TGTGCCAGCATCTGGGTGGGGGGCACTGAAGCTTTCTTT CASIWVGGTEAFF
TRBJ1-2 TRBV4-1 - - TGCGCCAGCAGCCCGCTCGCGCAGGTTAACAGCTATGGCTACACCTTC CASSPLAQVNSYGYTF
TRBJ2-1 TRBV27 - TRBD2 TGTGCCAGCAGTTACCTTCCCAGCGGGAGGGACAATGAGCAGTTCTTC CASSYLPSGRDNEQFF